Listed below are T cell receptor beta chains from one sample, sequenced in a study of identical twins. TCRdb fed the 5' RACE reads into MiXCR, producing one record per CDR3 protein. The repertoire consists of a few hundred thousand distinct CDR3 sequences, with roughly a tenth occurring once and the leading ten covering about 9.1%. Sequenced: memory T cells sorted from blood. The receptor source for this set is a man aged 50 to 60 in good health. Each CDR3 is given with its conserved first and last residue. The order of the fields is clone size, J gene, D gene, V gene, CDR3 protein, CDR3 DNA. A D gene is named only where the DNA matches it firmly. Only some rows state a clone size, as once, few, many or a class for expanded clones.

>few|TRBJ1-2|TRBD1|TRBV20-1
CSARRDRGLGYTF
TGCAGTGCTAGGCGGGACAGGGGGCTCGGCTACACCTTC
>many|TRBJ1-1|-|TRBV7-8
CASSVQGFPTEAFF
TGTGCCAGCAGCGTACAGGGTTTTCCTACTGAAGCTTTCTTT
>few|TRBJ2-1|-|TRBV12-3/TRBV12-4
CASSSLWGSNEQFF
TGTGCCAGCAGTTCCTTGTGGGGGAGCAATGAGCAGTTCTTC
>many|TRBJ2-1|-|TRBV24-1
CATSRLGSPDEQFF
TGTGCCACCAGTCGGCTAGGGTCACCCGATGAGCAGTTCTTC
>-|TRBJ2-1|TRBD2|TRBV5-1
CASSLLAGGPNEQFF
TGCGCCAGCAGCTTGCTAGCGGGGGGGCCCAATGAGCAGTTCTTC
>few|TRBJ2-1|TRBD2|TRBV3-1
CASSQGGGLNEQFF
TGTGCCAGCAGCCAGGGCGGGGGTCTAAATGAGCAGTTCTTC
>many|TRBJ2-3|-|TRBV29-1
CSVEGSQPTDTQYF
TGCAGCGTTGAGGGCAGTCAGCCCACAGATACGCAGTATTTT
>-|TRBJ2-1|TRBD1|TRBV27
CASSLRTGGMFF
TGTGCCAGCAGTCTACGGACAGGGGGGATGTTCTTC
>many|TRBJ2-7|-|TRBV9
CASSVWGRSSDEQYF
TGTGCCAGCAGCGTATGGGGGCGGTCCTCCGACGAGCAGTACTTC
>-|TRBJ2-7|-|TRBV6-5
CASSSGLTPTYF
TGTGCCAGCAGTTCCGGACTGACTCCAACGTACTTC
>few|TRBJ1-5|-|TRBV27
CASRDSGQGYNQPQHF
TGTGCCAGCAGGGACTCGGGGCAGGGTTACAATCAGCCCCAGCATTTT
>-|TRBJ2-3|TRBD2|TRBV5-1
CASSLARTSDPDTQYF
TGCGCCAGCAGCTTGGCTCGGACTAGCGACCCAGATACGCAGTATTTT
>few|TRBJ2-2|-|TRBV12-3/TRBV12-4
CASSLGLGATGELFF
TGTGCCAGCAGTTTAGGACTAGGGGCGACCGGGGAGCTGTTTTTT
>-|TRBJ2-3|-|TRBV20-1
CSAASPSRTDTQYF
TGCAGCGCCGCTAGCCCCTCCAGGACAGATACGCAGTATTTT
>many|TRBJ2-1|TRBD2|TRBV20-1
CSARRGGLSEQFF
TGCAGTGCTCGCCGGGGGGGCCTGAGTGAGCAGTTCTTC
>few|TRBJ2-3|-|TRBV6-2/TRBV6-3
CASSFSPLYSDTQYF
TGTGCCAGCAGTTTCAGCCCCCTCTACAGCGATACGCAGTATTTT
>few|TRBJ2-7|-|TRBV27
CASSSTQSRGYEQYF
TGTGCCAGCAGTTCGACACAATCTAGGGGGTACGAGCAGTACTTC
>many|TRBJ2-7|TRBD1|TRBV10-3
CAIRETDRGSYEQYF
TGTGCCATCAGAGAAACCGACAGGGGGTCCTACGAGCAGTACTTC
>many|TRBJ2-2|TRBD1|TRBV5-1
CASSMQTGGTNTGELFF
TGCGCCAGCAGCATGCAGACAGGGGGCACGAACACCGGGGAGCTGTTTTTT
>-|TRBJ2-5|TRBD1|TRBV20-1
CSASTGGETQYF
TGCAGTGCTTCGACAGGGGGAGAGACCCAGTACTTC
>many|TRBJ2-3|TRBD1|TRBV5-1
CASSLARTGATTDTQYF
TGCGCCAGCAGCTTGGCCCGGACAGGGGCGACCACAGATACGCAGTATTTT
>few|TRBJ2-1|-|TRBV11-3
CASSLESSSYNEQFF
TGTGCCAGCAGCTTAGAGTCCTCTTCCTACAATGAGCAGTTCTTC
>many|TRBJ2-7|-|TRBV7-2
CASSLASSYEQYF
TGTGCCAGCAGCTTAGCCAGTTCCTACGAGCAGTACTTC
>-|TRBJ1-6|TRBD1|TRBV25-1
CASRETGDNSPLHF
TGTGCCAGCAGAGAGACAGGGGACAATTCACCCCTCCACTTT
>few|TRBJ1-5|TRBD1|TRBV6-2/TRBV6-3
CASKGQGRRNQPQHF
TGTGCCAGCAAAGGACAGGGAAGGAGGAATCAGCCCCAGCATTTT
>few|TRBJ1-5|TRBD1|TRBV30
CAWGTGGNQPQHF
TGTGCCTGGGGGACAGGGGGCAATCAGCCCCAGCATTTT
>-|TRBJ1-5|-|TRBV19
CASHTGLGIASPQHF
TGTGCCAGTCATACTGGCCTCGGGATAGCAAGCCCCCAGCATTTT
>many|TRBJ1-3|-|TRBV9
CASRSGGYTGNTIYF
TGTGCCAGCAGGAGTGGCGGGTATACTGGAAACACCATATATTTT
>many|TRBJ2-7|TRBD1|TRBV7-8
CASSFGQGGEQYF
TGTGCCAGCAGTTTCGGACAGGGAGGCGAGCAGTACTTC
>-|TRBJ2-2|-|TRBV10-3
CAISDTGRTGELFF
TGTGCCATCAGTGACACAGGGCGGACCGGGGAGCTGTTTTTT
>-|TRBJ1-4|-|TRBV30
CAWSIRRSTNEKLFF
TGTGCCTGGAGTATTCGGCGGTCAACTAATGAAAAACTGTTTTTT
>-|TRBJ2-5|-|TRBV5-1
CASSLMETRQETQYF
TGCGCCAGCAGCTTGATGGAGACACGTCAGGAGACCCAGTACTTC
>few|TRBJ1-1|-|TRBV7-2
CASSSFAEAFF
TGTGCCAGCAGCTCCTTTGCTGAAGCTTTCTTT
>few|TRBJ2-7|-|TRBV10-3
CAIRPRETYEQYF
TGTGCCATCAGACCCAGAGAAACCTACGAGCAGTACTTC
>many|TRBJ2-1|-|TRBV4-3
CASSQGARYNEQFF
TGCGCCAGCAGCCAAGGGGCCAGGTACAATGAGCAGTTCTTC
>few|TRBJ2-5|TRBD1|TRBV4-3
CASSQDYTGAQETQYF
TGCGCCAGCAGCCAAGATTACACAGGGGCGCAAGAGACCCAGTACTTC
>many|TRBJ2-1|TRBD2|TRBV20-1
CSARAIRLAGGLNEQFF
TGCAGTGCTAGAGCCATTCGACTAGCGGGAGGTTTGAATGAGCAGTTCTTC
>-|TRBJ2-3|-|TRBV7-9
CASSISYGGPGDTQYF
TGTGCCAGCAGCATCTCCTACGGGGGGCCGGGTGATACGCAGTATTTT
>few|TRBJ2-3|-|TRBV5-4
CASSFSGGGGKDTQYF
TGTGCCAGCAGCTTCTCGGGCGGAGGGGGTAAGGATACGCAGTATTTT
>few|TRBJ2-7|TRBD2|TRBV10-3
CAIRPEAGGYEQYF
TGTGCCATCAGACCAGAAGCGGGGGGTTACGAGCAGTACTTC
>few|TRBJ2-1|-|TRBV7-3
CASSLSFRDEQFF
TGTGCCAGCAGCTTAAGTTTTAGGGATGAGCAGTTCTTC